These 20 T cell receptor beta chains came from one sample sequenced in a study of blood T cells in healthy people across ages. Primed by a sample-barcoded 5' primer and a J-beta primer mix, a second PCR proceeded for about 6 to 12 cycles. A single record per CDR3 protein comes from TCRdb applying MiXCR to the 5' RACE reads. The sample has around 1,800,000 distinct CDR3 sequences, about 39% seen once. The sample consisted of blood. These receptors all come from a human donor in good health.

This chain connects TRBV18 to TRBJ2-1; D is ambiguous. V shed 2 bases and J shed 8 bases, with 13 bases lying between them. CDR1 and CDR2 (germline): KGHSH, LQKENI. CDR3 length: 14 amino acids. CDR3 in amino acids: CASSPWSVRDEQFF. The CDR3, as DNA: TGTGCCAGCTCACCATGGTCCGTGAGAGATGAGCAGTTCTTC. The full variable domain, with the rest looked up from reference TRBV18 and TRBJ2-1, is NAGVMQNPRHLVRRRGQEARLRCSPMKGHSHVYWYRQLPEEGLKFMVYLQKENIIDESGMPKERFSAEFPKEGPSILRIQQVVRGDSAAYFCASSPWSVRDEQFFGPGTRLTVL.

CDR3 residues: CASSNRRTTDTQYF. The CDR3 coding sequence is TGTGCCAGCAGTAATCGAAGGACCACAGATACGCAGTATTTT. The gene calls are TRBV6-2 or TRBV6-3 and TRBJ2-3; D call uncertain. The CDR3 is made up of 14 amino acids. The V and J ends lost 5 bases and 2 bases respectively, with 11 bases between them. Germline V CDR1 and CDR2: MNHEY, SVGEGT.

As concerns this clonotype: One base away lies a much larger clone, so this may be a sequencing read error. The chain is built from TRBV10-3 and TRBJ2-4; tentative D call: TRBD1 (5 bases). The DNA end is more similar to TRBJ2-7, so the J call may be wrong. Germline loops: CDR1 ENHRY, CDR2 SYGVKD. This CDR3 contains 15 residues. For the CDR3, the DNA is TGTACCATCAGTGAGTTAGAGACAGTTCCCTACGAGCAGTACTTC. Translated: CTISELETVPYEQYF.

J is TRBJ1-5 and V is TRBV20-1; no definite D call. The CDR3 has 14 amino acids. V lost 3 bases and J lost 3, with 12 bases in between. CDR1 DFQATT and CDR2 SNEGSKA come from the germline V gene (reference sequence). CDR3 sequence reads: CSASRLGYNQPQHF. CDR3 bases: TGCAGTGCTAGTCGGTTAGGGTACAATCAGCCCCAGCATTTT.

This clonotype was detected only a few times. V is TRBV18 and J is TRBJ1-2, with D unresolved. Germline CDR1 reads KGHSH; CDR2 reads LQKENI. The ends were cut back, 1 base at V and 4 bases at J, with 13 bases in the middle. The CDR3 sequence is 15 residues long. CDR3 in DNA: TGTGCCAGCTCACCACAGGACCTCCTTTTCTATGGCTACACCTTC. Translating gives CASSPQDLLFYGYTF.

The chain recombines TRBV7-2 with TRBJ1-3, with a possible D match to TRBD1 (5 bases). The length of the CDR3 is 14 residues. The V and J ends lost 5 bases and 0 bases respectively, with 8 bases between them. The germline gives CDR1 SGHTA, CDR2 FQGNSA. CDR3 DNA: TGTGCCAGCAGCCGGGACGGCTCTGGAAACACCATATATTTT. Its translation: CASSRDGSGNTIYF.

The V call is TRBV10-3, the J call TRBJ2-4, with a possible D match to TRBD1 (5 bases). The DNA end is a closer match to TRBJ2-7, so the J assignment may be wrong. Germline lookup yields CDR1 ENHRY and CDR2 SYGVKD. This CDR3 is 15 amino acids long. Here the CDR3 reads CAISGLAGRTYEQYF. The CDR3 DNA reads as TGTGCCATCAGTGGTTTAGCAGGGCGGACCTACGAGCAGTACTTC.

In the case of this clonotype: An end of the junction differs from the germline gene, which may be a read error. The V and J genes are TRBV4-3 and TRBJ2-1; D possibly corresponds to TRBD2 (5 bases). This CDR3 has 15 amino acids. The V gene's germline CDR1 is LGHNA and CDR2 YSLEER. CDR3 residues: CASSSDGLSHNEQFF. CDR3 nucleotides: TGCGCCAGCAGCTCCGACGGACTCTCCCACAATGAGCAGTTCTTC.

In DNA, the CDR3 is TGTGCCAGCAGACCTACGAATATACCTAACTATGGCTACACCTTC. Amino acids: CASRPTNIPNYGYTF. J is TRBJ1-2 and V is TRBV28; D not resolved. The CDR3 is made up of 15 amino acids. Per the germline V gene, CDR1 is MDHEN and CDR2 is SYDVKM. The V and J ends lost 6 bases and 0 bases respectively, with 14 bases between them.

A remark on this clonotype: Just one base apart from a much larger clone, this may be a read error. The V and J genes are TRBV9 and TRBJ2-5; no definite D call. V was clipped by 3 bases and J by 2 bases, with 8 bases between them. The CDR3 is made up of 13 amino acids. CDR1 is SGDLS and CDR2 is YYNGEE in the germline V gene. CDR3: CASSGSDQETQYF. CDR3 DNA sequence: TGTGCCAGCAGCGGGTCGGATCAAGAGACCCAGTACTTC.

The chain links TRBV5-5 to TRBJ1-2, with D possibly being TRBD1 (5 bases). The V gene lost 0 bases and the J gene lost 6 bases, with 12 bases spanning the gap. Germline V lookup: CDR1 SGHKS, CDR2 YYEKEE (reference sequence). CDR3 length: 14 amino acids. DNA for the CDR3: TGTGCCAGCAGCTTGGGAGGGGCGATAGATGGCTACACCTTC. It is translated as CASSLGGAIDGYTF.

CDR3 region: CAGTRRGGNNEQFF. The CDR3 nucleotides read TGTGCCGGCACGAGGCGGGGCGGCAACAATGAGCAGTTCTTC. V and J are TRBV12-3 or TRBV12-4 and TRBJ2-1; D perhaps matches TRBD2 (6 bases). This CDR3 is built from 14 residues. The V gene lost 11 bases and the J gene lost 5 bases, with 19 bases spanning the gap.

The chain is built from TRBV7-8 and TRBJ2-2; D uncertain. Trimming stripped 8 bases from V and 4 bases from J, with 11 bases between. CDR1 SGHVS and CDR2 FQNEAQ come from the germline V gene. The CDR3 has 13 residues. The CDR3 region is CASELVGTGELFF. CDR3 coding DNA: TGTGCCAGCGAGCTAGTGGGCACCGGGGAGCTGTTTTTT. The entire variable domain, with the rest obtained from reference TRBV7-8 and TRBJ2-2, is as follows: GAGVSQSPRYKVAKRGQDVALRCDPISGHVSLFWYQQALGQGPEFLTYFQNEAQLDKSGLPSDRFFAERPEGSVSTLKIQRTQQEDSAVYLCASELVGTGELFFGEGSRLTVL.

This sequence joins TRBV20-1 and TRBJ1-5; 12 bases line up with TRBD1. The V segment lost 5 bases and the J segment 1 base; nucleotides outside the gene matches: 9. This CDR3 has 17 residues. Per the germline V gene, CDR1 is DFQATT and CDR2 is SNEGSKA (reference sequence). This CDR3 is CSARDRGPKWSNQPQHF. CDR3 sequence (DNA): TGCAGTGCTCGGGACAGGGGGCCGAAATGGAGCAATCAGCCCCAGCATTTT.

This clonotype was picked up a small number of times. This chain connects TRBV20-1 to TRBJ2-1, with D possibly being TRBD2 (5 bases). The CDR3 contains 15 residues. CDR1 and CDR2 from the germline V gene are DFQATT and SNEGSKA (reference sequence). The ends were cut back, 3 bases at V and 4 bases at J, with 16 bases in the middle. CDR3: CSARTPQRGYNEQFF. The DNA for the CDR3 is TGCAGTGCTAGGACCCCACAACGGGGTTACAATGAGCAGTTCTTC.

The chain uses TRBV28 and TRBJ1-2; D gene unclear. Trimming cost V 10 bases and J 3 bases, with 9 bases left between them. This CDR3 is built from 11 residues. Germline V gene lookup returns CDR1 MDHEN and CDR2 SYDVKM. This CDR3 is CATTLHYGYTF. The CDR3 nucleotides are TGTGCCACCACCCTCCACTATGGCTACACCTTC.

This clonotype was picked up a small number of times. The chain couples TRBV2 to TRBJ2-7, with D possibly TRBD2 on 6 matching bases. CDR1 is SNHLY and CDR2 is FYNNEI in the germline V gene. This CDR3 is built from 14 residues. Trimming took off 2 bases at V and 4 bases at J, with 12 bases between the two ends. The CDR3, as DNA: TGTGCCAGCAGTGAAAGGACGGGGGTATACGAGCAGTACTTC. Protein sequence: CASSERTGVYEQYF.

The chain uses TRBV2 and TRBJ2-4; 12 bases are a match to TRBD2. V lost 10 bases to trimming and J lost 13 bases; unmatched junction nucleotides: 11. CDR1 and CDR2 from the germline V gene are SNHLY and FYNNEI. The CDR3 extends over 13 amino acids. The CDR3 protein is CATWTSGEIGQYF. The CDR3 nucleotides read TGTGCCACCTGGACTAGCGGGGAGATAGGGCAGTACTTC.

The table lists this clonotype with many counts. CDR3: CASSPPGRNTEAFF. The CDR3 DNA is TGTGCCAGCTCACCACCGGGAAGGAACACTGAAGCTTTCTTT. The chain carries TRBV18 and TRBJ1-1; D is uncertain. V was shortened by 0 bases and J by 1 base, with 6 bases between the two germline ends. The CDR3 contains 14 residues. Germline CDR1 is KGHSH and CDR2 is LQKENI.

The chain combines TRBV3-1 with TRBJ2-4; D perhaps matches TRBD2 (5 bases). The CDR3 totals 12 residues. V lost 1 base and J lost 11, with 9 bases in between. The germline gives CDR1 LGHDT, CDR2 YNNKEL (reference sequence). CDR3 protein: CASSQGGFVQYF. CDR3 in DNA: TGTGCCAGCAGCCAAGGAGGGTTTGTTCAGTACTTC.